The clone carrying this T cell receptor (beta chain) was observed a few times. Its cognate antigen is unknown. The sample is drawn from a study of blood T cells in healthy people across ages. Overall study findings and caveats: With age, beta diversity per million T cells declined roughly linearly, significantly by roughly 40.

Individuals who donated were healthy Caucasians from Russia aged roughly 6 to 100. Every sample gave at least 6 micrograms of total RNA when it was extracted. The length of the CDR3 is 15 residues. From germline, CDR1 is LNHNV and CDR2 YYDKDF (reference sequence). Trimming stripped 1 base from V and 4 bases from J, with 14 bases between. Using a J-beta primer mix together with a sample-barcoded 5' primer, a second PCR was run for roughly 6 to 11 cycles. A template-switch adaptor that had 12 random nucleotides put a tag on each cDNA molecule. MiXCR, applied by TCRdb to the 5' RACE reads, yields one record per CDR3 protein. The sample has roughly 500,000 distinct CDR3 sequences; approximately 30% are singletons.

Sequencing was done on a sample of blood. The clonotype was recovered from a woman in her 70s in good health. This chain connects TRBV15 to TRBJ2-7, with D hard to call. CDR3 loop: CATSRGQPGSYEQYF. CDR3 nucleotides: TGTGCCACCAGCAGAGGCCAACCAGGCAGTTACGAGCAGTACTTC.